This TCR beta chain stems from a study of shared clonotypes between healthy human individuals. CDR3 size: 9 residues. CDR1 is LNHDA and CDR2 is SQIVND in the germline V gene (reference sequence). Between the trimmed V and J ends, which lost 8 bases and 4 bases, there was a span of 2 bases. Profiled with immunoSEQ multiplex PCR; TCRdb holds only in-frame clones, not every one. The sample has 1,400,000 or so clones, 98% seen once. Of note for this clone: The sample carries other DNA sequences with the same CDR3.

The source is a man aged 25 to 40 in good health. Sample: naive CD4+ T cells sorted from blood. Stated subset: CD45RA+ positively selected. The rearrangement joins TRBV19 to TRBJ1-2; the D is unclear. The CDR3 nucleotides are TGTGCCAGTGGCTATGGCTACACCTTC. Protein product: CASGYGYTF.